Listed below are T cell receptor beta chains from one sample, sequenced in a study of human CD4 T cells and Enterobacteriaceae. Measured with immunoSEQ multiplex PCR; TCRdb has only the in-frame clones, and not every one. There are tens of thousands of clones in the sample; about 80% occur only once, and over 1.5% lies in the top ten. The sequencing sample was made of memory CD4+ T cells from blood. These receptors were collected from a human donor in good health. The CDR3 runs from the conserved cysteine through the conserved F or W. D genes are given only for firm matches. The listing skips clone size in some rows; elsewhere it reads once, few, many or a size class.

TGTGCCAGCAGTGAAGCGAGTAGGGGAAGCTACGAGCAGTACTTC | CASSEASRGSYEQYF | TRBJ2-7 | TRBV6-1 | NA | NA
TGCAGCGTTGCGGCGACAGGAAACTACAATGAGCAGTTCTTC | CSVAATGNYNEQFF | TRBJ2-1 | TRBV29-1 | NA | NA
TGTGCCAGCAGCGCCAGCGGATGGGGACGGACCGGCGGCGAGCAGTACTTC | CASSASGWGRTGGEQYF | TRBJ2-7 | TRBV11-1 | NA | NA
TGTGCCAGCAGTTTATCCTCCTGGGAGGGGGTTACCGGGGAGCTGTTTTTT | CASSLSSWEGVTGELFF | TRBJ2-2 | TRBV28 | NA | NA
TGTGCCAGCAGTACCCCAAACGTGCCGAGGGGCTACACCTTC | CASSTPNVPRGYTF | TRBJ1-2 | TRBV28 | NA | NA
TGCGCCAGCACGGTGGGGGCTAGCACTGAAGCTTTCTTT | CASTVGASTEAFF | TRBJ1-1 | TRBV5-1 | NA | NA
TGTGCCAGCAGCCGTATACGCGCAAACCAGGACAATGAGCAGTTCTTC | CASSRIRANQDNEQFF | TRBJ2-1 | TRBV6-6 | NA | NA
TGTGCCAGCAGCCATCGGAGCGGTGGCTCCTACGAGCAGTACTTC | CASSHRSGGSYEQYF | TRBJ2-7 | TRBV27 | NA | NA
TGTGCCAGCACCGAACCCCTCGGGACTAGTCCAATCTTC | CASTEPLGTSPIF | TRBJ2-1 | TRBV28 | NA | TRBD2
TGCGCCAGCAGCTTGGAACGGGTCTCCTACAATGAGCAGTTCTTC | CASSLERVSYNEQFF | TRBJ2-1 | TRBV5-1 | NA | NA
TGTGCCAGCAGCGTAGCTAGGTTAGTCAATAGCTCCTACAATGAGCAGTTCTTC | CASSVARLVNSSYNEQFF | TRBJ2-1 | TRBV9 | NA | NA
TGTGCCAGTAGTGTTCAGGGGATTAATCAGCCCCAGCATTTT | CASSVQGINQPQHF | TRBJ1-5 | TRBV19 | NA | NA
TGTGCCAGCAGCTTAGATAGCGGGGGGTACAATGAGCAGTTCTTC | CASSLDSGGYNEQFF | TRBJ2-1 | TRBV7-2 | once | TRBD2
TGTGCCAGCAGGAGGACTAGCGGGAGCTACAATGAGCAGTTCTTC | CASRRTSGSYNEQFF | TRBJ2-1 | TRBV11-2 | NA | TRBD2
TGTGCCAGCAGCCTGAGTTCGAACACCGGGGAGCTGTTTTTT | CASSLSSNTGELFF | TRBJ2-2 | TRBV7-2 | NA | NA
TGTGCCAGCAGCTTAGGGGACAGGGTAGGAAATGAGCAGTTCTTC | CASSLGDRVGNEQFF | TRBJ2-1 | TRBV11-1 | NA | TRBD1
TGCGCCAGCAGTGACCGGGGAGGCTACTCTAACTATGGCTACACCTTC | CASSDRGGYSNYGYTF | TRBJ1-2 | TRBV10-2 | NA | NA
TGTGCCAGCAGCCTAGCGGGAGGGCAAGATACGCAGTATTTT | CASSLAGGQDTQYF | TRBJ2-3 | TRBV25-1 | once | TRBD2
TGTGCCAGCAGCGCCGCTGGGGGGGGCCTCTACGAGCAGTACTTC | CASSAAGGGLYEQYF | TRBJ2-7 | TRBV9 | NA | NA
TGTGCCAGCAGCTTACGGACTAGCGGGAGTGTGGAGACCCAGTACTTC | CASSLRTSGSVETQYF | TRBJ2-5 | TRBV11-3 | NA | TRBD2
TGTGCCAGCAGCGTAGGTAATACTGACAATGAGCAGTTCTTC | CASSVGNTDNEQFF | TRBJ2-1 | TRBV9 | NA | NA
TGTGCCAGCAGTTTGTCCATGAACACTGAAGCTTTCTTT | CASSLSMNTEAFF | TRBJ1-1 | TRBV6-5 | NA | NA
TGTGCCACCCGGACAGGGGGCATCCCTCGGGAAGAGCAGTACTTC | CATRTGGIPREEQYF | TRBJ2-7 | TRBV10-3 | NA | TRBD1
TGTGCCAGCAGCCGAGGGCAGGGATTGGGCGAGCAGTTCTTC | CASSRGQGLGEQFF | TRBJ2-1 | TRBV7-3 | NA | NA
TGTGCCAGTAGTATCCGTGGGACTAGCGGGAGACCCTACGAGCAGTACTTC | CASSIRGTSGRPYEQYF | TRBJ2-7 | TRBV19 | NA | TRBD2
TGCGCCAGCAGCTTGCAACCGGGACGATACACAGATACGCAGTATTTT | CASSLQPGRYTDTQYF | TRBJ2-3 | TRBV5-1 | NA | NA
TGTGCCAGCAGTGAATTCGGCGAGCAGTACTTC | CASSEFGEQYF | TRBJ2-7 | TRBV2 | NA | NA
TGTGCCAGCAGCCGCAACAAGAACACTGAAGCTTTCTTT | CASSRNKNTEAFF | TRBJ1-1 | TRBV7-3 | NA | NA
TGTGCCAGCAGTCCCGGAGATGGTAACCGCTACGAGCAGTACTTC | CASSPGDGNRYEQYF | TRBJ2-7 | TRBV28 | few | NA
TGTGCCAGCAGCCGCGAGGGACAGGGTTATACAGATACGCAGTATTTT | CASSREGQGYTDTQYF | TRBJ2-3 | TRBV28 | NA | TRBD1
TGCAGCGCCCATCGACAGGGGGCGGCATACAATGAGCAGTTCTTC | CSAHRQGAAYNEQFF | TRBJ2-1 | TRBV29-1 | NA | TRBD1
TGTGCCAGCAGTATAGGCCGTACTGAAAAACTGTTTTTT | CASSIGRTEKLFF | TRBJ1-4 | TRBV28 | few | NA
TGTGCCAGTTGGGACCGGGGGGGGACCCAGTACTTC | CASWDRGGTQYF | TRBJ2-5 | TRBV28 | NA | TRBD2
TGTGCCAGCAGCGAATCCGGGACAGGGGGCGCGAAACTGTTTTTT | CASSESGTGGAKLFF | TRBJ1-4 | TRBV9 | NA | TRBD1
TGTGCCAGAAGCTTGAGGAGGAACACTGAAGCTTTCTTT | CARSLRRNTEAFF | TRBJ1-1 | TRBV5-3 | NA | NA
TGTGCCAGCAGTTCATATGCAACTAATGAAAAACTGTTTTTT | CASSSYATNEKLFF | TRBJ1-4 | TRBV5-4 | NA | NA
TGTGCCAGCAGCTTAGATCTACTAGCGGGAGTAGGGACAGATACGCAGTATTTT | CASSLDLLAGVGTDTQYF | TRBJ2-3 | TRBV11-2 | NA | TRBD2
TGCGCCAGCAGCCTTGGGACTGTGCAAGAGACCCAGTACTTC | CASSLGTVQETQYF | TRBJ2-5 | TRBV5-1 | NA | NA
TGCGCCAGCGCTGCGGGGACCATTAACACAGATACGCAGTATTTT | CASAAGTINTDTQYF | TRBJ2-3 | TRBV4-1 | few | NA
TGTGCCAGCAGCGACATTACGAACACTGAAGCTTTCTTT | CASSDITNTEAFF | TRBJ1-1 | TRBV6-1 | NA | NA
TGCGCCGGGGGACTCGAAGCTTTCTTT | CAGGLEAFF | TRBJ1-1 | TRBV10-2 | NA | NA
TGTGCCAGCAGCGTTGACTCGGCGCGCGTTATGCAGTTCTTC | CASSVDSARVMQFF | TRBJ2-1 | TRBV9 | NA | NA
TGTGCCAGCAGCTGGGTGGTGCAAGAGACCCAGTACTTC | CASSWVVQETQYF | TRBJ2-5 | TRBV7-7 | NA | NA
TGTGCCAGCAGTCAGGACCATCCCTCTGGAAACACCATATATTTT | CASSQDHPSGNTIYF | TRBJ1-3 | TRBV6-6 | NA | NA
TGTGCCAGCAGCTTAACCATGGTAGCGGGAGAGCAGTTCTTC | CASSLTMVAGEQFF | TRBJ2-1 | TRBV11-2 | NA | TRBD2
TGTGCCAGCAGCTCGACAGGGGGCCGGAGCGAGCAGTACTTC | CASSSTGGRSEQYF | TRBJ2-7 | TRBV11-1 | NA | TRBD1
TGTGCCAGCAGCTCCGGACAGGGGGAAGCAGATACGCAGTATTTT | CASSSGQGEADTQYF | TRBJ2-3 | TRBV7-8 | NA | TRBD1
TGTGCCAGCAGCCTGGGACAGGGAGACTATGGCTACACCTTC | CASSLGQGDYGYTF | TRBJ1-2 | TRBV6-5 | NA | TRBD1
TGTGCCAGCAGCGCGGGCACGCACTCCTACGAGCAGTACTTC | CASSAGTHSYEQYF | TRBJ2-7 | TRBV9 | NA | NA
TGTGCCAGCAGCTTAAATGGACCCCGGAGCTCCTACAATGAGCAGTTCTTC | CASSLNGPRSSYNEQFF | TRBJ2-1 | TRBV7-3 | NA | NA
TGTGCCAGCAGTGCCGACAGGTTACTTGGAAACACCATATATTTT | CASSADRLLGNTIYF | TRBJ1-3 | TRBV28 | NA | NA
TGTGCCAGCAGCGGACAGGGGGGAGGCGAAAAACTGTTTTTT | CASSGQGGGEKLFF | TRBJ1-4 | TRBV6-6 | NA | TRBD1
TGTGCCAGCAGCCAAGAGAGTAGCGGGAACGCGGCGGACACCGGGGAGCTGTTTTTT | CASSQESSGNAADTGELFF | TRBJ2-2 | TRBV4-2 | NA | TRBD2
TGTGCCAGCAGCACACGGACTGGCTACGAGCAGTACTTC | CASSTRTGYEQYF | TRBJ2-7 | TRBV9 | NA | NA
TGTGCCTGGGGAAAAGGACAGGGGGAAGCAGATACGCAGTATTTT | CAWGKGQGEADTQYF | TRBJ2-3 | TRBV30 | NA | TRBD1
TGTGCCAGCAGCTTAAATCCCGCGGTCGCCCCGGGGGGCAACTATGGCTACACCTTC | CASSLNPAVAPGGNYGYTF | TRBJ1-2 | TRBV7-3 | NA | NA
TGTGCCAGCAGCTTGGCCGGGGCCGTTGTGGAAAAACTGTTTTTT | CASSLAGAVVEKLFF | TRBJ1-4 | TRBV7-9 | NA | NA
TGTGCCAGCAGCTTTCAGGGTAAAAACTATGGCTACACCTTC | CASSFQGKNYGYTF | TRBJ1-2 | TRBV7-8 | NA | NA
TGTGCCAGCAGCCACAACGACCGGGGTACTAACTATGGCTACACCTTC | CASSHNDRGTNYGYTF | TRBJ1-2 | TRBV7-9 | NA | NA
TGTGCCAGCAGCTTAGTTGCGGGGGGCCATCAAGAAAAACTGTTTTTT | CASSLVAGGHQEKLFF | TRBJ1-4 | TRBV7-2 | NA | NA